Presented here are 10 T cell receptor beta chains from one specimen sequenced in a study of blood T cells in healthy people across ages. The use of a sample-barcoded 5' primer and a J-beta primer mix characterized a second PCR of roughly 6 to 11 cycles. TCRdb re-called the 5' RACE reads through MiXCR, storing one row per CDR3 protein. Here the sample spans 1.4 million or so distinct CDR3 sequences, approximately 43% being singletons. Source material: blood. The receptors originated from a woman aged 18 to 35 in good health.

The chain carries TRBV7-8 and TRBJ2-3; D remains unclear. Germline V gene sequence: CDR1 SGHVS, CDR2 FQNEAQ. The CDR3 spans 14 residues. Deletions cut 8 bases from V and 2 bases from J, with 14 bases between. In DNA form, the CDR3 reads TGTGCCAGCCGTGGCCTACAACTCACAGATACGCAGTATTTT. Encoded protein: CASRGLQLTDTQYF.

The chain links TRBV20-1 to TRBJ1-3, with 8 bases identical to TRBD1. CDR1 is DFQATT and CDR2 is SNEGSKA in the germline V gene (reference sequence). Trimming cost V 5 bases and J 8 bases; bases outside gene matches: 8. The length of the CDR3 is 13 residues. CDR3 protein: CSARTGLGDTIYF. For the CDR3, the DNA is TGCAGTGCTCGGACAGGGCTCGGAGACACCATATATTTT.

This chain connects TRBV19 to TRBJ2-5, with a possible D match to TRBD2 (6 bases). Germline CDR1 LNHDA, CDR2 SQIVND (reference sequence). This CDR3 region has 13 residues. The ends were cut back, 2 bases at V and 11 bases at J, with 15 bases in the middle. CDR3 in amino acids: CASSIPLAYEQYF. The CDR3 bases are TGTGCCAGTAGTATACCACTAGCCTACGAACAGTACTTC.

The CDR3 here is CASSQVSAFNYGYTF. As DNA, the CDR3 is TGTGCCAGCAGCCAAGTTTCAGCGTTTAACTATGGCTACACCTTC. The V gene is TRBV3-1, the J gene TRBJ1-2; D call uncertain. CDR1 is LGHDT, CDR2 YNNKEL, per germline (reference sequence). V dropped 1 base and J dropped 1 base, with 10 bases sitting between them. The CDR3 has 15 residues.

In this sample, this clonotype turned up a few times. This chain joins TRBV2 and TRBJ2-7, with a possible D match to TRBD2 (5 bases). This CDR3 spans 13 amino acids. Germline loops: CDR1 SNHLY, CDR2 FYNNEI. V dropped 7 bases and J dropped 2 bases, with 12 bases sitting between them. In DNA form, the CDR3 reads TGTGCCAGCACCGGGGATGTGGCCTACGAGCAGTACTTC. Encoded protein: CASTGDVAYEQYF.

The V and J genes are TRBV12-3 or TRBV12-4 and TRBJ2-5; D possibly corresponds to TRBD1 (5 bases). Trimming stripped 5 bases from V and 2 bases from J, with 18 bases between. The CDR3 is 16 residues long. The CDR3, as DNA: TGTGCCAGCAGTCACCAATTAGACAGAAATCAAGAGACCCAGTACTTC. This gives the protein CASSHQLDRNQETQYF.

This clonotype was seen a handful of times. The J gene is TRBJ1-2, the V gene TRBV10-3, with 9 bases identical to TRBD1. V was clipped by 5 bases and J by 3 bases; unmatched bases: 4. Germline V gene data show CDR1 as ENHRY and CDR2 as SYGVKD. CDR3 size: 14 residues. CDR3 loop: CAISYRGRDYGYTF. Written as DNA, the CDR3 is TGTGCCATCAGTTACAGGGGGCGCGACTATGGCTACACCTTC.

This clonotype was seen a handful of times. This may be a read error: a much more frequent sequence differs by one nucleotide. The chain uses TRBV12-3 or TRBV12-4 and TRBJ2-3, with D hard to call. V was clipped by 6 bases and J by 2 bases, with 15 bases between them. The CDR3 runs 15 residues. This CDR3 is CASSRNEHFTDTQYF. DNA for the CDR3: TGTGCCAGCAGCCGGAACGAACACTTCACAGATACGCAGTATTTT.

The V gene is TRBV7-2, the J gene TRBJ1-3; possibly TRBD1 for D (5 bases). In germline, CDR1 is SGHTA, CDR2 FQGNSA. V was pared by 4 bases and J by 5 bases, with 15 bases between. CDR3 size: 15 residues. The CDR3 DNA sequence: TGTGCCAGCAGCTCGGGAGGGGTAAACCGAAACACCATATATTTT. Translation: CASSSGGVNRNTIYF.

V usage is TRBV4-1 and J usage is TRBJ2-5, with D maybe TRBD2 (7 bases). V was clipped by 2 bases and J by 11 bases, with 27 bases between them. The CDR3 sequence is 17 residues long. Germline CDR1 is MGHRA and CDR2 is YSYEKL. The CDR3 DNA reads TGCGCCAGCAGCCAATTCCCGGCGGCGGGGGCCGTCAATGAGCAGTACTTC. It specifies CASSQFPAAGAVNEQYF.